The entry that follows covers one T cell receptor (beta chain) sequence. Its specificity is not known. The library was designed around alpha chains, so this beta chain is a stray read whose abundance carries little weight. The data were obtained in a study of spatial heterogeneity in lung cancer. Study-wide background: Sequence detection consistently recorded a greater number of beta-chain than alpha-chain sequences.

As to time point: sample taken at primary tumor resection. Samples came from about 72 TRACERx patients with untreated early-stage lung cancer. Whole RNA, which was extracted from tumor, nontumor lung tissue or frozen PBMC, was sequenced without any cell sorting. The presence of a unique molecular identifier marked each TCR cDNA molecule. TCRdb processed the 5' RACE reads anew with MiXCR; each CDR3 protein has one entry. The sample has approximately 7,000 distinct CDR3 sequences; around 12% are singletons. V was clipped by 5 bases and J by 4 bases, with 9 bases between them. The CDR3 is made up of 13 amino acids. Germline V CDR1 and CDR2: SEHNR, FQNEAQ (reference sequence). Overall study results and limits: Counts of expanded intratumoral alpha and beta TCRs tracked tumor mutation counts.

This rearrangement joins TRBV7-9 to TRBJ2-4; a possible D gene is TRBD2 (5 bases). The receptor was isolated from a male donor with early-stage non-small cell lung cancer. Sequences were derived from lung tumor tissue, sampled at surgery. The CDR3 bases are TGTGCCAGCAGCCCCGGCGGGAAAAACATTCAGTACTTC. Its translation is CASSPGGKNIQYF. The entire variable domain, with the rest obtained from reference TRBV7-9 and TRBJ2-4, is as follows: DTGVSQNPRHKITKRGQNVTFRCDPISEHNRLYWYRQTLGQGPEFLTYFQNEAQLEKSRLLSDRFSAERPKGSFSTLEIQRTEQGDSAMYLCASSPGGKNIQYFGAGTRLSVL.